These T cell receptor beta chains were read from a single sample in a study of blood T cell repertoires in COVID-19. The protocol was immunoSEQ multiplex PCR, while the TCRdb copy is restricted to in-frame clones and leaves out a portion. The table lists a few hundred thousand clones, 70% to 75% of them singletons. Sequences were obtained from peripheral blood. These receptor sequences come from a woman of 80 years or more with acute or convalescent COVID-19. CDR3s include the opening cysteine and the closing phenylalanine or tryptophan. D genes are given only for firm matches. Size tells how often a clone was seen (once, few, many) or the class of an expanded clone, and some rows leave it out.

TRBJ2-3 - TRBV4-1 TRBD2 TGCGCCAGCAGCCGAGAGACTAGCGGGAGAACAGATACGCAGTATTTT CASSRETSGRTDTQYF
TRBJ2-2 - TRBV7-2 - TGTGCCAGCAGCGCACAGATTCCCGGGGAGCTGTTTTTT CASSAQIPGELFF
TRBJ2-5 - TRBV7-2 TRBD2 TGTGCCAGCAGCTCAGGGACTAGCGGGGGGGCCTTTAAGACCCAGTACTTC CASSSGTSGGAFKTQYF
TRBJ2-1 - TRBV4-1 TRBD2 TGCGCCAGCAGCCGTACTAGCGGGAGAAAGGGGTCCTACAATGAGCAGTTCTTC CASSRTSGRKGSYNEQFF
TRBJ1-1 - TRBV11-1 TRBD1 TGTGCCAGCAGGGCCGACAGGGGAATTGAAGCTTTCTTT CASRADRGIEAFF
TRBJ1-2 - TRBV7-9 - TGTGCCAGCACCCCGGGAGGAGCTAACTATGGCTACACCTTC CASTPGGANYGYTF
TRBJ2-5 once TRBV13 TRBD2 TGTGCCAGCAGCGGACTAGGGACTAGCGGGAGTGAGACCCAGTACTTC CASSGLGTSGSETQYF
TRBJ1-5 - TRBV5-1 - TGCGCCAGCAGCTTGGGCGGTGGGAATCAGCCCCAGCATTTT CASSLGGGNQPQHF
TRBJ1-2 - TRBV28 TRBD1 TGTGCCAGCAGTTTAACCGGACAGGGGCGGTCGAAAGGCTACACCTTC CASSLTGQGRSKGYTF
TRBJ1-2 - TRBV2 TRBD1 TGTGCCAGCAGTGGAGGGACAGGCAACTATGGCTACACCTTC CASSGGTGNYGYTF
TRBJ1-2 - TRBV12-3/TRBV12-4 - TGTGCCAGCACATACGGATATCGGGTTGGCTACACCTTC CASTYGYRVGYTF
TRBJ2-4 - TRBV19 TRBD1 TGTGCCAGTAGTATAGAATCGGGACAGGGGTTCGTAGCCAAAAACATTCAGTACTTC CASSIESGQGFVAKNIQYF
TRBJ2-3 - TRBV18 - TGTGCCAGCTCAGTGACTAGCACAGATACGCAGTATTTT CASSVTSTDTQYF
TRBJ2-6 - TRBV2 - TGTGCCATCCGACGGGTCTCTGGGGCCAACGTCCTGACTTTC CAIRRVSGANVLTF
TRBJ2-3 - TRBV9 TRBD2 TGTGCCAGCAGCGCATTAGCGGGACTGGCAGATACGCGGTATTTT CASSALAGLADTRYF
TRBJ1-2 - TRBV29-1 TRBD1 TGCAGCGTAGGGGACAGGGATTATGGCTACACCTTC CSVGDRDYGYTF
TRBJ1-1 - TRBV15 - TGTGCCACCAGCAGGGGGCTGATAGGGCCTAATGAAGCTTTCTTT CATSRGLIGPNEAFF
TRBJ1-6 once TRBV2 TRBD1 TGTGCCAGCAGGCCCGACAGGGCACTCTCCTATAATTCACCCCTCCACTTT CASRPDRALSYNSPLHF
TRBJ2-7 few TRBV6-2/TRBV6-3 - TGTGCCAGCAGCCCCCTTTACGAGCAGTACTTC CASSPLYEQYF
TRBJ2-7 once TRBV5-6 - TGTGCCAGCAGCCCCACAGATTCCTACGAGCAGTACTTC CASSPTDSYEQYF
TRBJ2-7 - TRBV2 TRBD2 TGTGCCAGCAGTCAAGGGACTAGCGGGAGAGGCGAGCAGTACTTC CASSQGTSGRGEQYF
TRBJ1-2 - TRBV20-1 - TGCAGTGCTGAAGGGGGTGGCTACACCTTC CSAEGGGYTF
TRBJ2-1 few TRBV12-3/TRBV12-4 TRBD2 TGTGCCAGCATGGCGGGGGGGCCCAATGAGCAGTTCTTC CASMAGGPNEQFF
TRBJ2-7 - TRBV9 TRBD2 TGTGCCAGCACCCCCGGGACTAGCGGGAGTGCGCAGTACTTC CASTPGTSGSAQYF
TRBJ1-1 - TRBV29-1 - TGCAGCGTTGCGCGATTCCGGGGGTTAGAATTGAATAATGGGTCGGAAGCTTTCTTT CSVARFRGLELNNGSEAFF
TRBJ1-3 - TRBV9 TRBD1 TGTGCCAGCAGCGTAGCCCACAGGGGCTCTGGAAACACCATATATTTT CASSVAHRGSGNTIYF
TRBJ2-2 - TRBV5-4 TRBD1 TGTGCCAGCAGCGCTAGGACAGGGCTGAACACCGGGGAGCTGTTTTTT CASSARTGLNTGELFF
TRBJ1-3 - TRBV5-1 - TGCGCCAGCAGCTCGGCGGGGTCTGGAAACACCATATATTTT CASSSAGSGNTIYF
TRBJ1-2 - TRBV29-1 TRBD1 TGCAGCGTTGAAACTCAGGGGGCGGGCTATGGCTACACCTTC CSVETQGAGYGYTF
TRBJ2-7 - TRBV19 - TGTGCCAGTAGTAGACGAGAGGGACTGGCCGAGCAGTACTTC CASSRREGLAEQYF
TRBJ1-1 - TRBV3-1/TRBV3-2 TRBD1 TGTGCCAGCAGCCCCGCTAGACAGGGATCTTCGAAAGCTTTCTTT CASSPARQGSSKAFF
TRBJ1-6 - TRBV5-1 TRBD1 TGCGCCAGCAGGATCGGGGACAGGGCAAATCTCCGGGATTCACCCCTCCACTTT CASRIGDRANLRDSPLHF